This TCR beta chain was documented in a study of tumor-infiltrating lymphocytes in oesophageal squamous cell carcinoma. V dropped 7 bases and J dropped 3; count of bases not matched to a gene: 3. The CDR3 sequence is 14 residues long. This clonotype appeared once. TCRdb reanalysed the PCR reads using MiXCR and keeps one entry per CDR3 protein. The sample records about 12,000 distinct CDR3 sequences, about 57% being singletons. This receptor was obtained from a female donor with esophageal squamous cell carcinoma. Material: esophageal tumor tissue. V usage is TRBV12-3 or TRBV12-4 and J usage is TRBJ2-7; 13 nucleotides line up with TRBD2. The CDR3 DNA reads as TGTGCCAGCACCCGGACTAGCGGGGGCTACGAGCAGTACTTC. It specifies CASTRTSGGYEQYF.